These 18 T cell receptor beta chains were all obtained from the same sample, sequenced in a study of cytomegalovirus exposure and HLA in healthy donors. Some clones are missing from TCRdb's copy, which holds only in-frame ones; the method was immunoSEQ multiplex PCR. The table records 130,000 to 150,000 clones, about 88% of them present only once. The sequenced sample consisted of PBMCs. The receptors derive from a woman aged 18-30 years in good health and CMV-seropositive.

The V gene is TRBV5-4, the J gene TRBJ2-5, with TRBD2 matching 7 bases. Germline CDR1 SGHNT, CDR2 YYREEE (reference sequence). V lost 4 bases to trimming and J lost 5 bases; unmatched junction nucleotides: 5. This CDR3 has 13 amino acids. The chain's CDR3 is CASSADGGETQYF. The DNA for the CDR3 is TGTGCCAGCAGCGCGGACGGGGGGGAGACCCAGTACTTC.

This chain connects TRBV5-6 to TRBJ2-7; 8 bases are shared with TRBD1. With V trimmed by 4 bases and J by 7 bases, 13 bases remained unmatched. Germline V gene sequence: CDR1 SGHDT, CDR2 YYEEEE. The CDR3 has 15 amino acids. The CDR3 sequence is CASSLSTGGGLEQYF. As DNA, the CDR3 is TGTGCCAGCAGCCTATCCACAGGGGGTGGTTTGGAGCAGTACTTC.

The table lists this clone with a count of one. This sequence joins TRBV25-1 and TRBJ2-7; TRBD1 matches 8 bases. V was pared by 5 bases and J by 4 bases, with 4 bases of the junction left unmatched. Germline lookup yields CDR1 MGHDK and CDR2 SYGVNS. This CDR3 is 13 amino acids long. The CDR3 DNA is TGTGCCAGCAGTCCCCGGACAGGGTACGAGCAGTACTTC. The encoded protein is CASSPRTGYEQYF.

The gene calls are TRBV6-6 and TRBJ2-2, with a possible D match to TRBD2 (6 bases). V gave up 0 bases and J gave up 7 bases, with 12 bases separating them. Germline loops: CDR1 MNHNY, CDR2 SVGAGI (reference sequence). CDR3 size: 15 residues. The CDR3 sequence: CASSYSRGADGELFF. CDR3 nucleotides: TGTGCCAGCAGTTACTCGCGGGGTGCGGACGGGGAGCTGTTTTTT.

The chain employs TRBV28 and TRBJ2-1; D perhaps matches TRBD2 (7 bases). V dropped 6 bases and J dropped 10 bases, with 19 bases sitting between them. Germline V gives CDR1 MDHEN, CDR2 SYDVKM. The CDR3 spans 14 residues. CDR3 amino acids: CASRPGAGAKEQFF. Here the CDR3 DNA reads TGTGCCAGCAGGCCCGGGGCGGGGGCGAAAGAGCAGTTCTTC.

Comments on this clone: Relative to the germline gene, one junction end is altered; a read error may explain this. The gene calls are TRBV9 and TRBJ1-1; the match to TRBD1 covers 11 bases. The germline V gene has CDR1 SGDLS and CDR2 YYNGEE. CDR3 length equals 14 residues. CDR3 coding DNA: TGTGCCAGCAGCGTCGACGGGACAGGGGGAAATTTGGTCTTT. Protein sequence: CASSVDGTGGNLVF.

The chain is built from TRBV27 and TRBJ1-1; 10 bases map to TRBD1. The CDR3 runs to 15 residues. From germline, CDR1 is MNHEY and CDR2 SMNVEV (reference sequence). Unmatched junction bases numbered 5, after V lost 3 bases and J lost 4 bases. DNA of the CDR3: TGTGCCAGCAGTTTGGCGGGACAGGGGATCACTGAAGCTTTCTTT. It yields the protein CASSLAGQGITEAFF.

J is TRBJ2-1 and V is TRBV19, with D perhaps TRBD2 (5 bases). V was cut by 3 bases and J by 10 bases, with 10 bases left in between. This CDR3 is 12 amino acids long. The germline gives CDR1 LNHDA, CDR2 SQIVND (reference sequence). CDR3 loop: CASSIVGGEQFF. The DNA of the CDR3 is TGTGCCAGTAGTATCGTAGGCGGGGAGCAGTTCTTC.

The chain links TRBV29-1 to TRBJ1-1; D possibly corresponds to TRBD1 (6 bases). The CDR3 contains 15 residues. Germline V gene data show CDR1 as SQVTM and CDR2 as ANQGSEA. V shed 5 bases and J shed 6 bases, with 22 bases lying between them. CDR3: CSVYSGAISTSEAFF. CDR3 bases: TGCAGCGTTTATTCAGGGGCTATTTCGACATCTGAAGCTTTCTTT.

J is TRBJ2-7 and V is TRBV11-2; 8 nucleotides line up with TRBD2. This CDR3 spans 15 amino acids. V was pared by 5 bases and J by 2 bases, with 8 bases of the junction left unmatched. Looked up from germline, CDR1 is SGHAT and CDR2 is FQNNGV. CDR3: CASSPQSGGAYEQYF. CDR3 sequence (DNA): TGTGCCAGCAGCCCTCAGAGCGGGGGAGCCTACGAGCAGTACTTC.

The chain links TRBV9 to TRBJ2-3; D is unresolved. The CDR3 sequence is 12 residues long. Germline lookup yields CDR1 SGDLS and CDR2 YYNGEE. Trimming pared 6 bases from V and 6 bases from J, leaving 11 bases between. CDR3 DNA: TGTGCCAGCACTCCCCTCAGGGATACGCAGTATTTT. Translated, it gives CASTPLRDTQYF.

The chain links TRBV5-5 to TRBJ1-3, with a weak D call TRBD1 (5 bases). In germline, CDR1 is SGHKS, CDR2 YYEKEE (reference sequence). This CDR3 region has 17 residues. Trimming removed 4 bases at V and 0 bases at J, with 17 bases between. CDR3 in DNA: TGTGCCAGCAGCCGAGGGAGGGGATCAGGCTCTGGAAACACCATATATTTT. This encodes CASSRGRGSGSGNTIYF.

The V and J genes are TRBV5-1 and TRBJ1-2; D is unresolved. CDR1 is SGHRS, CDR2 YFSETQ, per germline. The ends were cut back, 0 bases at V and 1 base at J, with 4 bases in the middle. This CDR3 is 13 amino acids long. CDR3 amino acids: CASSLESNYGYTF. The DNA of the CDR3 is TGCGCCAGCAGCTTGGAGAGTAACTATGGCTACACCTTC.

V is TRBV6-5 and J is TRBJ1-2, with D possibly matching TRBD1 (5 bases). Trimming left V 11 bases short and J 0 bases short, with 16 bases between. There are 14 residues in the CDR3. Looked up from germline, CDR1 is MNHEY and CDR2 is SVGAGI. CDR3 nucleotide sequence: TGTGCCGTTGGGAGGGGACGCTCTAACTATGGCTACACCTTC. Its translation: CAVGRGRSNYGYTF.

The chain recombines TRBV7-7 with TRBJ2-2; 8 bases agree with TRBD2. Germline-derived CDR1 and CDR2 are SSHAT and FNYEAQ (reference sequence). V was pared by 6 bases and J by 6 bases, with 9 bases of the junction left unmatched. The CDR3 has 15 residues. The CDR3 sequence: CASSSGGLSAGELFF. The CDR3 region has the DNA TGTGCCAGCAGTTCGGGGGGGTTAAGCGCCGGGGAGCTGTTTTTT.

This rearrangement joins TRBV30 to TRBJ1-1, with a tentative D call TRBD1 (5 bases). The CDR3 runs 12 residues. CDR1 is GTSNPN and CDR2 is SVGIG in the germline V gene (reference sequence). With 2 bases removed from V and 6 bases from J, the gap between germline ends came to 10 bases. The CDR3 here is CAWSPATAEAFF. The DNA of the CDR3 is TGTGCCTGGAGTCCGGCGACAGCTGAAGCTTTCTTT.

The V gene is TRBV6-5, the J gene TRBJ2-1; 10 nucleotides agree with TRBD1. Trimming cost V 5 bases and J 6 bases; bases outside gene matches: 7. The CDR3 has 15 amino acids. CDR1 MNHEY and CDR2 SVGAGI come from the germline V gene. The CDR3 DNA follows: TGTGCCAGCAGTGGCCGGGACAGGGGAAGCAATGAGCAGTTCTTC. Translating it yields CASSGRDRGSNEQFF.

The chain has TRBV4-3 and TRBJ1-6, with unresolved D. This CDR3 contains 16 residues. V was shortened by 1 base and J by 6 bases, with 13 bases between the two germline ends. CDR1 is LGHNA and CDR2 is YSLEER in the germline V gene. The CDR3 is CASSQVQTASNSPLHF. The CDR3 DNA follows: TGCGCCAGCAGCCAAGTCCAAACGGCTAGTAATTCACCCCTCCACTTT.